This T cell receptor (beta chain) stems from a study of blood T cells in healthy people across ages. The study, taken as a whole, reports: Long-lived donors carried more naive CD4+ cells and greater diversity than aged donors.

Points on this clonotype: Its antigen is unknown.

For every donor, a draw yielded around 10 milliliters of peripheral blood. V lost 2 bases and J lost 2, with 13 bases in between. This CDR3 is built from 17 residues. Germline V CDR1 and CDR2: MNHEY, SMNVEV (reference sequence). A second about 6 to 11 cycle PCR used barcoded and J-beta primers. All cDNA molecules were each tagged by a template-switch adaptor with 12 random nucleotides. MiXCR was run by TCRdb on the 5' RACE reads, yielding one entry per CDR3 protein. The sample holds nearly 1 million distinct CDR3 sequences, roughly half seen once. The chain uses TRBV27 and TRBJ2-6; D gene ambiguous. The sequence was obtained from a woman aged 55-70 years in good health. The specimen sequenced was blood. The CDR3 here is CASSLVGFLTGANVLTF. The DNA of the CDR3 is TGTGCCAGCAGTTTAGTGGGGTTTCTAACTGGGGCCAACGTCCTGACTTTC.